These 21 T cell receptor beta chains share one sample of origin, sequenced in a study of blood T cell repertoires in COVID-19. Measured with immunoSEQ multiplex PCR; TCRdb has only the in-frame clones, and not every one. The sample holds about 280,000 clones, approximately 84% seen once. The sample was peripheral blood. The origin of the receptors is a woman in her twenties or thirties who had recovered from COVID-19.

This chain joins TRBV2 and TRBJ2-7; 7 bases are shared with TRBD1. The CDR3 length is 13 residues. J gave up 2 bases and V 6 bases, and 4 bases lay outside the gene matches. Germline CDR1 is SNHLY and CDR2 is FYNNEI. CDR3 in DNA: TGTGCCAGCAGAAGGGACAGCACCTACGAGCAGTACTTC. Protein: CASRRDSTYEQYF.

A note on this clone: The same CDR3 is also encoded by other DNA sequences in this sample. V and J are TRBV11-2 and TRBJ2-2; D is undetermined. V was trimmed by 2 bases and J by 0 bases, leaving 7 bases between them. CDR3 length equals 15 residues. From germline, CDR1 is SGHAT and CDR2 FQNNGV. For the CDR3, the DNA is TGTGCCAGCAGCTTACCCCTAGCGAACACCGGGGAGCTGTTTTTT. It codes for CASSLPLANTGELFF.

This chain links TRBV28 with TRBJ2-2; D gene uncertain. The CDR3 covers 12 residues. Germline assignment: CDR1 MDHEN and CDR2 SYDVKM. V gave up 5 bases and J gave up 6 bases, with 7 bases separating them. DNA of the CDR3: TGTGCCAGCAGTCAGTTGGCCGGGGAGCTGTTTTTT. Residues: CASSQLAGELFF.

The chain links TRBV3-1 (or the pseudogene TRBV3-2) to TRBJ2-7, with a tentative D call TRBD2 (5 bases). V lost 2 bases, J lost 5 bases, and 16 bases lay in between. This CDR3 has 15 amino acids. From germline, CDR1 is LGHDT and CDR2 YNNKEL (reference sequence). The CDR3 sequence is CASSQRGIEGNEQYF. CDR3 DNA sequence: TGTGCCAGCAGCCAACGTGGAATCGAGGGAAACGAGCAGTACTTC.

The V gene is TRBV4-1, the J gene TRBJ1-5, with D uncertain. There are 13 residues in the CDR3. The V end was cut by 1 base, the J end by 6 bases, with 7 bases between. Germline V CDR1 and CDR2: MGHRA, YSYEKL. CDR3 in amino acids: CASSQVILQPQHF. The CDR3 DNA reads as TGCGCCAGCAGCCAAGTAATTCTTCAGCCCCAGCATTTT.

The chain recombines TRBV4-3 with TRBJ1-1, with a possible D match to TRBD1 (5 bases). This CDR3 is 18 amino acids long. Trimming left V 0 bases short and J 2 bases short, with 19 bases between. The germline CDR1 and CDR2 sequences are LGHNA and YSLEER. The DNA of the CDR3 is TGCGCCAGCAGCCAAGATCAATCTGGAGGGGCCGATAACACTGAAGCTTTCTTT. Translated: CASSQDQSGGADNTEAFF.

The V call is TRBV2, the J call TRBJ2-1; 8 bases map to TRBD2. V trimming: 7 bases; J trimming: 6 bases; junction bases outside the gene matches: 11. CDR3 size: 15 residues. Germline V gives CDR1 SNHLY, CDR2 FYNNEI. The CDR3 loop reads CASKKGSGGANEQFF. CDR3 DNA sequence: TGTGCCAGCAAAAAGGGATCCGGGGGGGCCAATGAGCAGTTCTTC.

This clone was recorded once. The gene calls are TRBV7-9 and TRBJ1-1; a possible D gene is TRBD1 (5 bases). Trimming removed 5 bases from V and 1 base from J, with 11 bases in between. Germline loops: CDR1 SEHNR, CDR2 FQNEAQ (reference sequence). The CDR3 is 14 amino acids. Written as DNA, the CDR3 is TGTGCCAGCAGCCAGGGTATAAAGAACACTGAAGCTTTCTTT. Protein product: CASSQGIKNTEAFF.

The J gene is TRBJ1-2, the V gene TRBV7-9, with a tentative D call TRBD1 (6 bases). CDR3 length: 14 amino acids. Germline CDR1 and CDR2: SEHNR and FQNEAQ (reference sequence). Trimming left V 1 base short and J 4 bases short, with 10 bases between. The CDR3 nucleotides read TGTGCCAGCAGCTTAGAGGGGGAGGGCTATGGCTACACCTTC. Translating it yields CASSLEGEGYGYTF. The entire variable domain, with the rest obtained from reference TRBV7-9 and TRBJ1-2, is as follows: DTGVSQNPRHKITKRGQNVTFRCDPISEHNRLYWYRQTLGQGPEFLTYFQNEAQLEKSRLLSDRFSAERPKGSFSTLEIQRTEQGDSAMYLCASSLEGEGYGYTFGSGTRLTVV.

V is TRBV7-9 and J is TRBJ1-1; D may be TRBD1 (6 bases). Trimming cost V 5 bases and J 4 bases, with 11 bases left between them. This CDR3 has 13 residues. Germline V gene lookup returns CDR1 SEHNR and CDR2 FQNEAQ (reference sequence). The CDR3 loop is CASSQRGGTEAFF. The CDR3 DNA sequence: TGTGCCAGCAGCCAGAGGGGGGGCACTGAAGCTTTCTTT. Combining the CDR3 with reference TRBV7-9 and TRBJ1-1 gives the whole variable domain DTGVSQNPRHKITKRGQNVTFRCDPISEHNRLYWYRQTLGQGPEFLTYFQNEAQLEKSRLLSDRFSAERPKGSFSTLEIQRTEQGDSAMYLCASSQRGGTEAFFGQGTRLTVV.

CDR3 residues: CASRWDRLVSPLHF. As DNA, the CDR3 is TGTGCCAGCAGATGGGACAGGCTTGTTTCACCCCTCCACTTT. This chain uses TRBV28 with TRBJ1-6, with 8 bases aligning to TRBD1. Germline V gene lookup returns CDR1 MDHEN and CDR2 SYDVKM. This CDR3 spans 14 amino acids. The V gene end was trimmed by 6 bases and the J gene end by 9 bases; junction bases not matched to a gene: 7.

This clone was observed once. V is TRBV3-1 (or the pseudogene TRBV3-2) and J is TRBJ1-2; TRBD1 matches 9 bases. Germline values: CDR1 LGHDT, CDR2 YNNKEL (reference sequence). V lost 2 bases and J lost 8; bases outside the gene matches: 3. There are 13 residues in the CDR3. The CDR3 nucleotides read TGTGCCAGCAGCCAAAGACAGGGGGGCGGCTACACCTTC. Translation gives CASSQRQGGGYTF.

V usage is TRBV11-2 and J usage is TRBJ2-7; weak D call: TRBD1 (6 bases). The CDR3 spans 14 residues. Germline CDR1 SGHAT, CDR2 FQNNGV. The V end lost 5 bases, the J end lost 0 bases, and 11 bases lay between the germline ends. CDR3 loop: CASSVRGASYEQYF. CDR3 nucleotides: TGTGCCAGCAGCGTCAGGGGTGCCTCCTACGAGCAGTACTTC.

V usage is TRBV4-1 and J usage is TRBJ1-2; TRBD1 is a possible D gene (5 bases). The V gene's germline CDR1 is MGHRA and CDR2 YSYEKL. This CDR3 is 15 amino acids long. V was cut by 0 bases and J by 2 bases, with 10 bases left in between. In nucleotides, the CDR3 is TGCGCCAGCAGCCAAGATTGGGGCCAGAACTATGGCTACACCTTC. Translating it yields CASSQDWGQNYGYTF.

The genes are TRBV27 and TRBJ1-1, with TRBD1 identical over 7 bases. The CDR3 is made up of 14 amino acids. V lost 2 bases and J lost 2; bases outside the gene matches: 2. Looked up from germline, CDR1 is MNHEY and CDR2 is SMNVEV (reference sequence). The CDR3 coding sequence is TGTGCCAGCAGTTTAGGACAGGTAAACACTGAAGCTTTCTTT. Its protein product is CASSLGQVNTEAFF.

The rearrangement links TRBV6-5 to TRBJ1-2; 7 nucleotides line up with TRBD1. J was trimmed by 10 bases and V by 6 bases; bases with no gene match: 5. The CDR3 has 11 residues. Germline CDR1 MNHEY, CDR2 SVGAGI. The CDR3 DNA is TGTGCCAGCAGGACAGGGCCGTTCTACACCTTC. This encodes CASRTGPFYTF.

The J gene is TRBJ2-1, the V gene TRBV19, with TRBD1 matching 9 bases. The CDR3 sequence is 17 residues long. The germline V gene encodes CDR1 LNHDA and CDR2 SQIVND (reference sequence). V was clipped by 5 bases and J by 9 bases; unmatched bases: 17. CDR3 nucleotides: TGTGCCAGTAGTTTTTCCGGGACAGGGAATTTACGGATTGAGCAGTTCTTC. This codes for CASSFSGTGNLRIEQFF.

The rearrangement uses TRBV2 and TRBJ2-3, with D unresolved. Germline V CDR1 and CDR2: SNHLY, FYNNEI. V lost 5 bases and J 10 bases, leaving 13 bases between the germline ends. The CDR3 totals 12 residues. In nucleotides, the CDR3 is TGTGCCAGCAGTCCCCACACGGGTGCGCAGTATTTT. Its protein is CASSPHTGAQYF. The full variable domain, with the rest looked up from reference TRBV2 and TRBJ2-3, is EPEVTQTPSHQVTQMGQEVILRCVPISNHLYFYWYRQILGQKVEFLVSFYNNEISEKSEIFDDQFSVERPDGSNFTLKIRSTKLEDSAMYFCASSPHTGAQYFGPGTRLTVL.

The rearrangement joins TRBV6-1 to TRBJ1-2; a weak D match, TRBD1 (6 bases). V gave up 1 base and J gave up 0 bases, with 12 bases separating them. This CDR3 spans 16 amino acids. Germline loops: CDR1 MNHNS, CDR2 SASEGT. The CDR3 sequence is CASSEELGGPNYGYTF. CDR3 DNA: TGTGCCAGCAGTGAAGAGCTTGGGGGCCCTAACTATGGCTACACCTTC.

The chain links TRBV25-1 to TRBJ1-3, with TRBD1 matching over 7 bases. Germline V gives CDR1 MGHDK, CDR2 SYGVNS. The ends lost 4 bases at V and 16 bases at J; junction bases unmatched: 13. This CDR3 spans 13 amino acids. The CDR3: CASSGPGQVLEYF. DNA for the CDR3: TGTGCCAGCAGTGGACCTGGACAGGTCCTTGAGTATTTT.

A note on this clone: A read error may produce the germline difference seen at one junction end. This rearrangement joins TRBV5-1 to TRBJ1-2; weak D call: TRBD1 (5 bases). Germline V gives CDR1 SGHRS, CDR2 YFSETQ. The CDR3 sequence is 12 residues long. In DNA form, the CDR3 reads TGCGCCAGCAGCTGGGGGGACTACGGCTACACCTTC. This gives the protein CASSWGDYGYTF.